This TCR beta chain was found in a study of cytomegalovirus exposure and HLA in healthy donors. PCR used 60 Vbeta primers and 13 Jbeta primers. Sequencing used immunoSEQ multiplex PCR; TCRdb keeps in-frame clones, though not all of them. Of 90,000 to 150,000 clones listed, 55% to 65% are singletons. Germline assignment: CDR1 SNHLY and CDR2 FYNNEI. V was cut by 6 bases and J by 3 bases, with 5 bases left in between. The CDR3 spans 11 residues. The sequenced sample was PBMCs. The chain recombines TRBV2 with TRBJ1-1; D ambiguous. This TCR was sampled from a man aged 35 to 55 in good health and CMV-seropositive. The DNA for the CDR3 is TGTGCCAGCAGGGCCTACACTGAAGCTTTCTTT. It translates to CASRAYTEAFF.